A single sample is the source of the 9 T cell receptor beta chains below, sequenced in a study of blood T cell repertoires in COVID-19. Clones were sequenced by immunoSEQ multiplex PCR, and TCRdb holds only the in-frame ones, with some missing. The repertoire holds some 160,000 clones, with around four fifths as singletons. Sequencing was done on a sample of peripheral blood. These receptors all come from a woman of 80 years or more with COVID-19, enrolled during active disease.

This clone was seen a few times. The genes are TRBV7-9 and TRBJ2-1, with D unclear. The CDR3 runs 12 residues. Per germline, CDR1 SEHNR and CDR2 FQNEAQ (reference sequence). V was clipped by 4 bases and J by 4 bases, with 5 bases between them. The CDR3 coding sequence is TGTGCCAGCAGCTCCGCGTACAATGAGCAGTTCTTC. It encodes CASSSAYNEQFF.

The V gene is TRBV3-1 (or the pseudogene TRBV3-2), the J gene TRBJ2-1; D perhaps matches TRBD2 (5 bases). Germline CDR1 and CDR2: LGHDT and YNNKEL (reference sequence). The V gene lost 0 bases and the J gene lost 2 bases, with 11 bases spanning the gap. This CDR3 spans 16 amino acids. CDR3 protein: CASSQELRLTYNEQFF. The CDR3 DNA sequence: TGTGCCAGCAGCCAAGAGTTGCGACTAACCTACAATGAGCAGTTCTTC.

This chain links TRBV6-1 with TRBJ2-3; D is possibly TRBD2 (7 bases). The germline gives CDR1 MNHNS, CDR2 SASEGT. The CDR3 is made up of 17 amino acids. V was cut by 4 bases and J by 0 bases, with 17 bases left in between. DNA for the CDR3: TGTGCCAGCAGTGTGGGGGCGGGAGTCGGAAGCACAGATACGCAGTATTTT. Protein: CASSVGAGVGSTDTQYF.

The V call is TRBV7-8, the J call TRBJ1-2; 9 positions match TRBD1. This CDR3 is built from 15 residues. Unmatched junction bases numbered 15, after V lost 4 bases and J lost 12 bases. In germline, CDR1 is SGHVS, CDR2 FQNEAQ. CDR3 residues: CASSSQDRGLLLDTF. CDR3 nucleotide sequence: TGTGCCAGCAGCTCCCAGGACAGGGGACTTCTGCTAGACACCTTC. The entire variable domain, with the rest obtained from reference TRBV7-8 and TRBJ1-2, is as follows: GAGVSQSPRYKVAKRGQDVALRCDPISGHVSLFWYQQALGQGPEFLTYFQNEAQLDKSGLPSDRFFAERPEGSVSTLKIQRTQQEDSAVYLCASSSQDRGLLLDTFGSGTRLTVV.

J is TRBJ1-2 and V is TRBV29-1; no definite D call. Germline V lookup: CDR1 SQVTM, CDR2 ANQGSEA. V was pared by 3 bases and J by 4 bases, with 6 bases between. The CDR3 extends over 11 amino acids. The CDR3 region is CSVDQAYGYTF. DNA for the CDR3: TGCAGCGTTGATCAGGCCTATGGCTACACCTTC.

This sequence joins TRBV5-4 and TRBJ2-1; no reliable D call. CDR1 and CDR2 (germline): SGHNT, YYREEE (reference sequence). Deletions cut 2 bases from V and 5 bases from J, with 8 bases between. The CDR3 runs 13 residues. The CDR3 DNA reads as TGTGCCAGCAGCTTCGACATTAACAATGAGCAGTTCTTC. Encoded protein: CASSFDINNEQFF.

The rearrangement joins TRBV4-1 to TRBJ1-2; TRBD1 agrees at 8 bases. Germline values: CDR1 MGHRA, CDR2 YSYEKL. The CDR3 covers 16 residues. V lost 1 base to trimming and J lost 8 bases; unmatched junction nucleotides: 12. The CDR3 loop reads CASSQARTGFLRGYTF. The CDR3 nucleotides are TGCGCCAGCAGCCAAGCACGGACAGGGTTTCTTCGAGGCTACACCTTC.

The rearrangement joins TRBV9 to TRBJ1-3; D is possibly TRBD1 (6 bases). Germline V gives CDR1 SGDLS, CDR2 YYNGEE. V was pared by 0 bases and J by 0 bases, with 10 bases between. The length of the CDR3 is 16 residues. CDR3 in DNA: TGTGCCAGCAGCGTAGGACAGGTCTTCTCTGGAAACACCATATATTTT. Translated, it gives CASSVGQVFSGNTIYF. The whole variable domain, filled in from reference TRBV9 and TRBJ1-3, reads DSGVTQTPKHLITATGQRVTLRCSPRSGDLSVYWYQQSLDQGLQFLIQYYNGEERAKGNILERFSAQQFPDLHSELNLSSLELGDSALYFCASSVGQVFSGNTIYFGEGSWLTVV.

CDR3 residues: CASSSTGGQPQHF. In DNA form, the CDR3 reads TGTGCCAGCAGCTCCACAGGGGGCCAGCCCCAGCATTTT. The J gene is TRBJ1-5, the V gene TRBV6-5, with TRBD1 matching over 9 bases. Germline assignment: CDR1 MNHEY and CDR2 SVGAGI. V gave up 6 bases and J gave up 7 bases; unmatched junction bases: 4. This CDR3 comprises 13 residues.